The 25 T cell receptor beta chains below all came from one sample that was sequenced in a study of cytomegalovirus exposure and HLA in healthy donors. This PCR relied on a set of 60 Vbeta primers and 13 Jbeta primers. Some clones are missing from TCRdb's copy, which holds only in-frame ones; the method was immunoSEQ multiplex PCR. The sample records some 150,000 clones, about 70% being singletons. The sample comprised PBMCs. These receptors were obtained from a woman between 40 and 50 years old in good health and CMV-seronegative.

The chain carries TRBV4-1 and TRBJ2-7, with D possibly matching TRBD2 (5 bases). Deletions cut 5 bases from V and 2 bases from J, with 16 bases between. The germline gives CDR1 MGHRA, CDR2 YSYEKL. The CDR3 is made up of 15 amino acids. The CDR3 DNA sequence: TGCGCCAGCAGCTTAAGGGATTCCGGGACCTACGAGCAGTACTTC. Its protein is CASSLRDSGTYEQYF.

The chain couples TRBV6-5 to TRBJ2-4; D is unclear. The CDR3 has 15 amino acids. Germline lookup yields CDR1 MNHEY and CDR2 SVGAGI. V lost 2 bases and J 3 bases, leaving 11 bases between the germline ends. DNA of the CDR3: TGTGCCAGCAGTTACGCAGCGCTGGGCAAAAACATTCAGTACTTC. Protein sequence: CASSYAALGKNIQYF.

The genes are TRBV5-6 and TRBJ1-2; 8 bases agree with TRBD1. Per the germline V gene, CDR1 is SGHDT and CDR2 is YYEEEE. The CDR3 spans 17 residues. The V gene end was trimmed by 6 bases and the J gene end by 0 bases; junction bases not matched to a gene: 13. The CDR3 DNA follows: TGTGCCAGCACTTCTTTTTGGACAGGGAAACCTAACTATGGCTACACCTTC. Translated: CASTSFWTGKPNYGYTF.

In regard to this clone: Other nucleotide sequences in the sample specify the same CDR3. The V call is TRBV10-2, the J call TRBJ2-3, with 8 bases fitting TRBD2. Germline-derived CDR1 and CDR2 are WSHSY and SAAADI. After removal of 2 bases from V and 4 bases from J, the junction contained 2 bases not matched to a gene. The CDR3 loop spans 14 amino acids. The CDR3 nucleotides read TGCGCCAGCAGTGAGACTAGCGGCCCAGATACGCAGTATTTT. This gives the protein CASSETSGPDTQYF.

CDR3 region: CASSFPAYEQYF. In DNA form, the CDR3 reads TGTGCCAGCAGCTTCCCGGCCTACGAGCAGTACTTC. V gene TRBV7-2 combines with J gene TRBJ2-7, with D hard to call. With 3 bases removed from V and 2 bases from J, the gap between germline ends came to 5 bases. Germline values: CDR1 SGHTA, CDR2 FQGNSA. The CDR3 spans 12 residues.

V gene TRBV6-1 combines with J gene TRBJ1-1; 11 bases line up with TRBD1. Losses at the gene ends were 6 bases for V and 7 bases for J; bases not matched to a gene: 7. The CDR3 is 14 residues long. The germline CDR1 and CDR2 sequences are MNHNS and SASEGT. The CDR3 loop is CASRDGQGAREAFF. In DNA, the CDR3 is TGTGCCAGCAGGGACGGACAGGGGGCGCGTGAAGCTTTCTTT.

The chain couples TRBV5-1 to TRBJ1-6; 10 bases align to TRBD1. Trimming at V came to 0 bases and at J to 9 bases, leaving 9 bases not matched to a gene. The CDR3 has 17 residues. The V gene's germline CDR1 is SGHRS and CDR2 YFSETQ. CDR3 sequence: CASSLAPTGGAGSPLHF. CDR3 nucleotide sequence: TGCGCCAGCAGCTTGGCGCCGACAGGGGGCGCAGGTTCACCCCTCCACTTT.

The rearrangement links TRBV28 to TRBJ1-1, with 8 bases matching TRBD1. Germline V gene data show CDR1 as MDHEN and CDR2 as SYDVKM. The CDR3 covers 15 residues. The V and J ends lost 5 bases and 4 bases, in that order; junction bases with no gene match: 9. The CDR3 is CASSPGGRVSTEAFF. CDR3 nucleotides: TGTGCCAGCAGTCCAGGGGGCCGTGTGAGCACTGAAGCTTTCTTT.

The V and J genes are TRBV6-5 and TRBJ2-1, with a weak D call TRBD2 (5 bases). CDR1 is MNHEY and CDR2 is SVGAGI in the germline V gene. With 5 bases removed from V and 3 bases from J, the gap between germline ends came to 14 bases. This CDR3 has 15 amino acids. CDR3 protein: CASSAGVGSYNEQFF. The CDR3 nucleotides read TGTGCCAGCAGTGCCGGAGTGGGGAGCTACAATGAGCAGTTCTTC.

V is TRBV2 and J is TRBJ2-2; TRBD1 is a possible D gene (6 bases). V gave up 7 bases and J gave up 0 bases, with 15 bases separating them. The CDR3 length is 16 residues. Germline V CDR1 and CDR2: SNHLY, FYNNEI. CDR3 in DNA: TGTGCCAGCATGTGGGGCAGGGGATCGAACACCGGGGAGCTGTTTTTT. This encodes CASMWGRGSNTGELFF.

The chain joins TRBV5-1 to TRBJ2-7; TRBD1 matches at 8 bases. The trim removed 4 bases at V and 2 bases at J, leaving 11 bases unmatched. Germline CDR1 SGHRS, CDR2 YFSETQ. This CDR3 region has 16 residues. CDR3 nucleotide sequence: TGCGCCAGCAGCGAACAACCCGGGACAGGAGCCTACGAGCAGTACTTC. It yields the protein CASSEQPGTGAYEQYF.

The V and J genes are TRBV30 and TRBJ1-2; 8 bases are shared with TRBD1. The CDR3 is made up of 15 amino acids. Germline lookup yields CDR1 GTSNPN and CDR2 SVGIG (reference sequence). Trimming removed 8 bases from V and 5 bases from J; junction bases left unmatched: 16. The CDR3 is CAGGQGVPIAYGYTF. The CDR3 nucleotides read TGTGCCGGCGGACAGGGCGTACCTATTGCTTATGGCTACACCTTC.

The rearrangement links TRBV5-4 to TRBJ2-2; 9 bases are a match to TRBD1. The CDR3 extends over 17 amino acids. The V segment lost 5 bases and the J segment 1 base; nucleotides outside the gene matches: 9. Germline lookup yields CDR1 SGHNT and CDR2 YYREEE (reference sequence). CDR3 nucleotide sequence: TGTGCCAGCAGTTTTGTTGCGGGACAGGGGAACACCGGGGAGCTGTTTTTT. This codes for CASSFVAGQGNTGELFF.

J is TRBJ1-2 and V is TRBV6-1, with 9 bases matching TRBD1. There are 15 residues in the CDR3. Per germline, CDR1 MNHNS and CDR2 SASEGT. After removal of 6 bases from V and 6 bases from J, the junction contained 11 bases not matched to a gene. CDR3 protein: CASSLSGTGLDGYTF. CDR3 coding DNA: TGTGCCAGCAGCTTATCCGGGACAGGGCTAGATGGCTACACCTTC.

The chain has TRBV18 and TRBJ2-7, with TRBD1 identical over 10 bases. J gave up 4 bases and V 2 bases, and 5 bases lay outside the gene matches. CDR3 size: 15 residues. Germline assignment: CDR1 KGHSH and CDR2 LQKENI. CDR3 region: CASSPWDRGPYEQYF. CDR3 bases: TGTGCCAGCTCACCATGGGACAGGGGACCGTACGAGCAGTACTTC.

This chain uses TRBV28 with TRBJ1-2, with 9 bases lining up with TRBD1. Per germline, CDR1 MDHEN and CDR2 SYDVKM. The CDR3 runs to 15 residues. The ends lost 5 bases at V and 3 bases at J; junction bases unmatched: 7. CDR3: CASSARDRADYGYTF. The CDR3 DNA sequence: TGTGCCAGCAGTGCGCGGGACAGGGCTGACTATGGCTACACCTTC.

The CDR3 DNA reads TGTGCCAGCAGCGGCCACCCAGGCCTGAACACTGAAGCTTTCTTT. It encodes CASSGHPGLNTEAFF. The gene calls are TRBV9 and TRBJ1-1; D not resolved. CDR1 and CDR2 (germline): SGDLS, YYNGEE. The CDR3 length is 15 residues. Deletions cut 3 bases from V and 0 bases from J, with 12 bases between.

The chain uses TRBV4-1 and TRBJ2-1, with D maybe TRBD1 (5 bases). The CDR3 runs 17 residues. Looked up from germline, CDR1 is MGHRA and CDR2 is YSYEKL. The ends were cut back, 2 bases at V and 0 bases at J, with 14 bases in the middle. CDR3 coding DNA: TGCGCCAGCAGCCAAAAGTATGTAGGGGTCTCCTACAATGAGCAGTTCTTC. Its protein product is CASSQKYVGVSYNEQFF.

The rearrangement joins TRBV27 to TRBJ2-7, with D maybe TRBD1 (6 bases). There are 16 residues in the CDR3. V was cut by 0 bases and J by 2 bases, with 14 bases left in between. CDR1 and CDR2 (germline): MNHEY, SMNVEV (reference sequence). The CDR3 DNA is TGTGCCAGCAGTTTATCGTCCGACAGGTACCCCTACGAGCAGTACTTC. Its protein is CASSLSSDRYPYEQYF.

V and J are TRBV2 and TRBJ2-2, with 12 bases that match TRBD2. The germline V gene encodes CDR1 SNHLY and CDR2 FYNNEI. This CDR3 has 18 residues. V was clipped by 7 bases and J by 3 bases; unmatched bases: 12. The CDR3 region is CASTVYLASGRDTGELFF. Here the CDR3 DNA reads TGTGCCAGCACTGTTTATTTAGCTAGCGGGAGGGACACCGGGGAGCTGTTTTTT.

This rearrangement joins TRBV6-5 to TRBJ2-2; a weak D match, TRBD1 (5 bases). Germline V gene sequence: CDR1 MNHEY, CDR2 SVGAGI. Trimming took 0 bases from V and 0 from J, leaving 8 bases between them. The CDR3 is 16 amino acids. CDR3 protein: CASSYSKGTNTGELFF. Written as DNA, the CDR3 is TGTGCCAGCAGTTACTCAAAGGGGACGAACACCGGGGAGCTGTTTTTT.

The chain carries TRBV11-2 and TRBJ1-2; TRBD1 aligns across 9 bases. CDR1 and CDR2 from the germline V gene are SGHAT and FQNNGV. Unmatched junction bases numbered 2, after V lost 5 bases and J lost 4 bases. CDR3 length: 13 residues. Here the CDR3 DNA reads TGTGCCAGCAGCGGGGGACAGGGCTATGGCTACACCTTC. The encoded protein is CASSGGQGYGYTF.

V usage is TRBV19 and J usage is TRBJ2-3; 7 bases are shared with TRBD1. Losses at the gene ends were 8 bases for V and 5 bases for J; bases not matched to a gene: 13. CDR1 LNHDA and CDR2 SQIVND come from the germline V gene (reference sequence). This CDR3 comprises 15 residues. CDR3 DNA sequence: TGTGCCAGTCGCTTGACAGGGAGCCCCCTAGATACGCAGTATTTT. As protein: CASRLTGSPLDTQYF.

The V gene is TRBV30, the J gene TRBJ2-5, with TRBD2 as a possible D gene (6 bases). TRBJ2-7 matches the DNA end more closely, so the J call is doubtful. This CDR3 comprises 15 residues. Germline V CDR1 and CDR2: GTSNPN, SVGIG (reference sequence). Here the CDR3 DNA reads TGTGCCTGGTTAGAACCGGGACTCTCAGCCCACGAGCAGTACTTC. This translates into CAWLEPGLSAHEQYF.

The chain has TRBV11-3 and TRBJ2-7, with D possibly TRBD1 on 6 matching bases. This CDR3 comprises 16 residues. The V and J ends lost 4 bases and 0 bases respectively, with 16 bases between them. The germline gives CDR1 SGHNT, CDR2 YENEEA. CDR3 coding DNA: TGTGCCAGCAGCTCAGGGGTGGGTAGCGCCTCCTACGAGCAGTACTTC. It codes for CASSSGVGSASYEQYF.